These 22 T cell receptor beta chains were all obtained from the same sample, sequenced in a study of blood T cell repertoires in COVID-19 (dated by TCRdb to 2020 to 2022). Library creation used the immunoSEQ multiplex PCR assay. TCRdb carries this immuneACCESS record with in-frame sequences only. Its versions omit some clonotypes, under half of them owing to an unresolved V gene in the studies checked, with the rest unexplained. The sample table holds 150,000 to 200,000 clones, of which around 85% were seen once. The ten largest account for over 7.5% of the sample. The source material was peripheral blood. These receptors all stem from a man aged 50-60 years with active or convalescent COVID-19.

The rearrangement uses TRBV10-1 and TRBJ1-1; 9 positions agree with TRBD1. Trimming removed 0 bases from V and 1 base from J; junction bases left unmatched: 6. The CDR3 totals 17 residues. Germline-derived CDR1 and CDR2 are WNHNN and SYGVQD (reference sequence). Here the CDR3 DNA reads TGCGCCAGCAGTGAGTCCCCCGGACAGGGGAAGAACACTGAAGCTTTCTTT. Translation gives CASSESPGQGKNTEAFF.

This chain joins TRBV28 and TRBJ2-1; 7 bases line up with TRBD1. The CDR3 covers 16 residues. The V and J ends lost 2 bases and 9 bases, in that order; junction bases with no gene match: 13. Per the germline V gene, CDR1 is MDHEN and CDR2 is SYDVKM. CDR3 bases: TGTGCCAGCAGTTTAGGACCGGGACAGATTATTAGTGAGCAGTTCTTC. Translation: CASSLGPGQIISEQFF.

The gene calls are TRBV27 and TRBJ2-5, with D maybe TRBD2 (5 bases). This CDR3 is 15 amino acids long. Trimming removed 6 bases from V and 2 bases from J, with 16 bases in between. Germline V gene lookup returns CDR1 MNHEY and CDR2 SMNVEV (reference sequence). The CDR3 DNA reads TGTGCCAGCAGCCTTTCTAGCTTATGGCAAGAGACCCAGTACTTC. It codes for CASSLSSLWQETQYF.

The chain recombines TRBV19 with TRBJ2-3; D not resolved. Looked up from germline, CDR1 is LNHDA and CDR2 is SQIVND (reference sequence). The CDR3 extends over 12 amino acids. Between the trimmed V and J ends, which lost 5 bases and 5 bases, there was a span of 8 bases. The CDR3 sequence is CASSPHGDTQYF. The CDR3 region has the DNA TGTGCCAGTAGTCCCCACGGAGATACGCAGTATTTT.

This clone has a single count. The J gene is TRBJ1-4, the V gene TRBV11-2, with D possibly TRBD1 on 6 matching bases. The CDR3 consists of 14 residues. The germline V gene encodes CDR1 SGHAT and CDR2 FQNNGV. V lost 6 bases to trimming and J lost 7 bases, with 15 bases between them. Written as DNA, the CDR3 is TGTGCCAGCAGGGAGGACAGTGGCGGTGAAAAACTGTTTTTT. This encodes CASREDSGGEKLFF.

There are a few counts of this clone. The rearrangement uses TRBV12-3 or TRBV12-4 and TRBJ1-2; D is ambiguous. V dropped 6 bases and J dropped 7 bases, with 12 bases sitting between them. CDR3 length: 12 amino acids. The CDR3 nucleotides read TGTGCCAGCAGCCCCATACGAGGTGGCTACACCTTC. This codes for CASSPIRGGYTF.

The V call is TRBV7-6, the J call TRBJ2-5; 10 bases are a match to TRBD1. Looked up from germline, CDR1 is SGHVS and CDR2 is FNYEAQ. J gave up 4 bases and V 8 bases, and 10 bases lay outside the gene matches. This CDR3 region has 15 residues. The CDR3 region has the DNA TGTGCCAGCTCACCTCGGACAGGGGGACGAGAGACCCAGTACTTC. Encoded protein: CASSPRTGGRETQYF.

V is TRBV9 and J is TRBJ1-4; perhaps TRBD1 as D (5 bases). The CDR3 length is 16 residues. Trimming left V 0 bases short and J 12 bases short, with 21 bases between. Germline CDR1 SGDLS, CDR2 YYNGEE. CDR3 sequence (DNA): TGTGCCAGCAGCGTAGGTAAAGGCAGGGCGGAGAATGAACTGTTTTTT. Amino acid sequence: CASSVGKGRAENELFF.

The chain employs TRBV5-6 and TRBJ2-3; tentatively, D is TRBD2 (6 bases). V dropped 3 bases and J dropped 9 bases, with 17 bases sitting between them. The CDR3 extends over 14 amino acids. CDR1 SGHDT and CDR2 YYEEEE come from the germline V gene. The CDR3 sequence: CASSSRLVGLTQYF. The DNA of the CDR3 is TGTGCCAGCAGCTCCCGACTAGTCGGGCTAACGCAGTATTTT. Filled out from reference TRBV5-6 and TRBJ2-3, the complete variable domain reads DAGVTQSPTHLIKTRGQQVTLRCSPKSGHDTVSWYQQALGQGPQFIFQYYEEEERQRGNFPDRFSGHQFPNYSSELNVNALLLGDSALYLCASSSRLVGLTQYFGPGTRLTVL.

This clone appeared a few times. The V call is TRBV2, the J call TRBJ2-5; maybe TRBD1 (5 bases). The V gene lost 6 bases and the J gene lost 2 bases, with 10 bases spanning the gap. This CDR3 contains 13 residues. Germline V gene data show CDR1 as SNHLY and CDR2 as FYNNEI. CDR3 region: CASRWGKQETQYF. DNA of the CDR3: TGTGCCAGCAGGTGGGGCAAACAAGAGACCCAGTACTTC.

The chain uses TRBV19 and TRBJ2-1, with D possibly being TRBD1 (6 bases). Germline V gene sequence: CDR1 LNHDA, CDR2 SQIVND (reference sequence). Trimming stripped 7 bases from V and 5 bases from J, with 15 bases between. This CDR3 is built from 14 residues. CDR3 sequence (DNA): TGTGCCAGTACCACAGGGATGGGAAACAATGAGCAGTTCTTC. Translated, it gives CASTTGMGNNEQFF.

With regard to this clone: Other DNA sequences from this sample encode an identical CDR3 as well. This sequence joins TRBV11-2 and TRBJ1-2; unclear D gene. Looked up from germline, CDR1 is SGHAT and CDR2 is FQNNGV. The CDR3 has 13 residues. The V and J ends lost 3 bases and 0 bases respectively, with 5 bases between them. CDR3 nucleotide sequence: TGTGCCAGCAGCTTTGGCTCTAACTATGGCTACACCTTC. Its protein is CASSFGSNYGYTF.

V gene TRBV2 combines with J gene TRBJ1-1; D ambiguous. V dropped 6 bases and J dropped 4 bases, with 15 bases sitting between them. Germline CDR1 SNHLY, CDR2 FYNNEI. The CDR3 has 14 amino acids. Here the CDR3 DNA reads TGTGCCAGCAGCCCACGGGAAGGAGGCACTGAAGCTTTCTTT. Translated: CASSPREGGTEAFF.

The chain uses TRBV21-1 and TRBJ2-5; TRBD2, the table's D call, was not compared with the DNA. TRBV21-1 is a listed pseudogene. The CDR3 runs 14 residues. CDR3 DNA: TGTGCCAGGATGACTAGCGGGGGGGAGCAGACCCAGTACTTC. It yields the protein CARMTSGGEQTQYF.

The V and J genes are TRBV5-1 and TRBJ1-5; the D gene is possibly TRBD1 (5 bases). Germline-derived CDR1 and CDR2 are SGHRS and YFSETQ. The CDR3 consists of 15 residues. V lost 1 base, J lost 3 bases, and 11 bases lay in between. CDR3 bases: TGCGCCAGCAGCTTGTGGGGGGACGACAATCAGCCCCAGCATTTT. Translating it yields CASSLWGDDNQPQHF. Full variable domain (missing parts from reference TRBV5-1 and TRBJ1-5): KAGVTQTPRYLIKTRGQQVTLSCSPISGHRSVSWYQQTPGQGLQFLFEYFSETQRNKGNFPGRFSGRQFSNSRSEMNVSTLELGDSALYLCASSLWGDDNQPQHFGDGTRLSIL.

The chain joins TRBV7-9 to TRBJ1-4, with 8 bases that match TRBD1. V shed 5 bases and J 3 bases; nucleotides not matched to a gene: 2. Germline CDR1 is SEHNR and CDR2 is FQNEAQ (reference sequence). CDR3 length equals 14 residues. In DNA form, the CDR3 reads TGTGCCAGCAGCCCGACAGGGGCTAATGAAAAACTGTTTTTT. Translating it yields CASSPTGANEKLFF.

This clone was counted once. The chain employs TRBV18 and TRBJ2-1; 15 bases map to TRBD2. Germline assignment: CDR1 KGHSH and CDR2 LQKENI. J lost 6 bases, V lost 4 bases, and 1 base had no gene match. The CDR3 spans 15 residues. CDR3 sequence: CASSRGLAGGNEQFF. The CDR3 DNA follows: TGTGCCAGCTCACGGGGACTAGCGGGGGGCAATGAGCAGTTCTTC.

This chain links TRBV3-1 (or the pseudogene TRBV3-2) with TRBJ2-3, with TRBD2 identical over 10 bases. V lost 7 bases and J lost 3; bases outside the gene matches: 7. CDR1 LGHDT and CDR2 YNNKEL come from the germline V gene (reference sequence). The CDR3 runs to 15 residues. The CDR3 here is CASTPGTSVTDTQYF. The DNA for the CDR3 is TGTGCCAGCACCCCAGGGACTAGCGTTACAGATACGCAGTATTTT.

This clone was detected only once. The chain recombines TRBV13 with TRBJ1-4, with D uncertain. CDR1 PRHDT and CDR2 FYEKMQ come from the germline V gene (reference sequence). V gave up 5 bases and J gave up 3 bases, with 13 bases separating them. The CDR3 loop spans 15 amino acids. The CDR3 nucleotides read TGTGCCAGCAGCCTCCGACAAAACTCTAATGAAAAACTGTTTTTT. Protein: CASSLRQNSNEKLFF.

The chain joins TRBV3-1 (or the pseudogene TRBV3-2) to TRBJ2-7; D is unresolved. The CDR3 sequence is 13 residues long. Germline CDR1 LGHDT, CDR2 YNNKEL (reference sequence). V lost 1 base, J lost 7 bases, and 11 bases lay in between. CDR3 bases: TGTGCCAGCAGCCAAGGGCCCCTAGGAGAGCAGTACTTC. It translates to CASSQGPLGEQYF.

The rearrangement links TRBV24-1 to TRBJ1-5; D unresolved. The germline gives CDR1 KGHDR, CDR2 SFDVKD. CDR3 size: 14 residues. Trimming took off 4 bases at V and 4 bases at J, with 10 bases between the two ends. The DNA for the CDR3 is TGTGCCACCAGTGAGCGGGAGAAAAATCAGCCCCAGCATTTT. Encoded protein: CATSEREKNQPQHF.

The chain recombines TRBV5-1 with TRBJ2-3; 9 bases map to TRBD1. CDR3 length equals 20 residues. Losses at the gene ends were 1 base for V and 2 bases for J; bases not matched to a gene: 17. Germline V lookup: CDR1 SGHRS, CDR2 YFSETQ. This CDR3 is CASSLFGGQGIVTYTDTQYF. The DNA of the CDR3 is TGCGCCAGCAGCTTGTTTGGGGGACAGGGAATTGTAACCTACACAGATACGCAGTATTTT.